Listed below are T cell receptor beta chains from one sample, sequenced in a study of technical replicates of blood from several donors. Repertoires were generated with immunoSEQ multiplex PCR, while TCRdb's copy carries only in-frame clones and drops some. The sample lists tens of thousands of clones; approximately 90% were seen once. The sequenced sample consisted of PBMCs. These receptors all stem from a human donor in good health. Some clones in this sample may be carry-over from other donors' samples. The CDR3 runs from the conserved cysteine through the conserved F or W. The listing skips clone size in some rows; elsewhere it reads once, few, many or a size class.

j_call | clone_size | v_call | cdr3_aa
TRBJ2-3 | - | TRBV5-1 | CASSSLTGKGSTDTQYF
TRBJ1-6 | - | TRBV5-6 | CASSQNRGRNNSPLHF
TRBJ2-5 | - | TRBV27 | CASSFTPGVAETQYF
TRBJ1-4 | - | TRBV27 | CASSLRSAANEKLFF
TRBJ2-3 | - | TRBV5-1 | CASSWSTSGGATSTDTQYF
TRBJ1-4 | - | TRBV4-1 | CASSQGQGAGRGEKLFF
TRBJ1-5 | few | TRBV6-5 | CATQGESGSNQPQHF
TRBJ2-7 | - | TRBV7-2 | CASRHLVSYEQYF
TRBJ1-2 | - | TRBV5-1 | CASSLETGNYGYTF
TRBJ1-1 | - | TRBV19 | CASSIWSTMNTEAFF
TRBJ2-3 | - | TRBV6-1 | CASNPRTSGGDTQYF
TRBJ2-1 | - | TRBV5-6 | CASSFGRTTYNEQFF
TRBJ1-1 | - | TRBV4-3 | CASSQGDSTEAFF
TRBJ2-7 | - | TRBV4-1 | CASSQGILASEQYF
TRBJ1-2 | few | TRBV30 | CAWSVRAGAYGYTF